The 7 T cell receptor beta chains below come from one sample, sequenced in a study of shared clonotypes between healthy human individuals. Here immunoSEQ multiplex PCR was the method, and the copy in TCRdb shows in-frame clones only, minus some. The sample has 2 million to 2.5 million clones; 90% to 96% are singletons. Material: naive CD4+ T cells sorted from blood. Indicated subset: CD45RA+ positively selected. These TCRs come from a man younger than 30 in good health.

The chain combines TRBV7-2 with TRBJ1-1; 7 bases line up with TRBD1. The CDR3 spans 16 residues. The germline V gene has CDR1 SGHTA and CDR2 FQGNSA. The J segment lost 5 bases and the V segment lost 3 bases, leaving 12 bases of the junction unmatched. The CDR3 loop is CASSFTTGAARTEAFF. The CDR3 coding sequence is TGTGCCAGCAGCTTTACCACAGGGGCGGCGAGGACTGAAGCTTTCTTT.

J is TRBJ1-3 and V is TRBV4-3; D is possibly TRBD1 (6 bases). Germline-derived CDR1 and CDR2 are LGHNA and YSLEER. The CDR3 sequence is 15 residues long. V lost 4 bases, J lost 0 bases, and 10 bases lay in between. CDR3 coding DNA: TGCGCCAGCAGCCCGACAGGAAGCTCTGGAAACACCATATATTTT. Encoded protein: CASSPTGSSGNTIYF.

The chain carries TRBV10-2 and TRBJ2-7; 15 bases map to TRBD2. The CDR3 is made up of 15 amino acids. V shed 8 bases and J 6 bases; nucleotides not matched to a gene: 8. Germline V gene lookup returns CDR1 WSHSY and CDR2 SAAADI. CDR3 sequence: CASGGLAGGAGEQYF. The CDR3 DNA reads TGCGCCAGCGGTGGACTAGCGGGAGGGGCAGGCGAGCAGTACTTC.

The J gene is TRBJ2-3, the V gene TRBV11-3, with unresolved D. The CDR3 spans 16 residues. V lost 5 bases and J lost 5, with 20 bases in between. Looked up from germline, CDR1 is SGHNT and CDR2 is YENEEA. CDR3 in amino acids: CASSLGMAGSGDTQYF. The CDR3 DNA sequence: TGTGCCAGCAGCCTAGGGATGGCCGGTTCTGGAGATACGCAGTATTTT. Together with reference TRBV11-3 and TRBJ2-3, the CDR3 gives the full variable domain: EAGVVQSPRYKIIEKKQPVAFWCNPISGHNTLYWYLQNLGQGPELLIRYENEEAVDDSQLPKDRFSAERLKGVDSTLKIQPAELGDSAVYLCASSLGMAGSGDTQYFGPGTRLTVL.

This clone was counted a single time. The rearrangement links TRBV9 to TRBJ1-3; 10 bases are a match to TRBD1. The J segment lost 7 bases and the V segment lost 4 bases, leaving 8 bases of the junction unmatched. Germline lookup yields CDR1 SGDLS and CDR2 YYNGEE. This CDR3 is 15 amino acids long. The chain's CDR3 is CASSSKTGGGNTIYF. The CDR3 nucleotides are TGTGCCAGCAGCTCTAAGACAGGGGGCGGGAACACCATATATTTT.

About this clone: Other DNA sequences in this specimen translate into the identical CDR3. J is TRBJ1-1 and V is TRBV7-2; TRBD1 is a possible D gene (5 bases). The V gene lost 3 bases and the J gene lost 1 base, with 9 bases spanning the gap. Germline V gene data show CDR1 as SGHTA and CDR2 as FQGNSA. The CDR3 consists of 14 residues. The CDR3 DNA sequence: TGTGCCAGCAGCTTGGGTAGGGGGAACACTGAAGCTTTCTTT. Amino acid sequence: CASSLGRGNTEAFF.

This clone has a single count. The gene calls are TRBV10-1 and TRBJ2-2; possible D gene TRBD2, 5 bases. Germline assignment: CDR1 WNHNN and CDR2 SYGVQD (reference sequence). Trimming removed 6 bases at V and 8 bases at J, with 16 bases between. The CDR3 spans 14 residues. For the CDR3, the DNA is TGCGCCAGCAGCCTGGATCCAACGGGAGGGGAGCTGTTTTTT. It specifies CASSLDPTGGELFF.